This TCR beta chain derives from a study of shared clonotypes between healthy human individuals (dated by TCRdb to about 2020). In terms of the full investigation: A couple of women and three men aged 18 to 49 years were included in the cohort. For each donor, CD4 naive and CD4 memory were each given three plates, CD8 naive was given two plates, and CD8 memory was given one plate. The study deeply sequenced blood TCR repertoires of about 5 healthy adults to estimate repertoire size and the extent of clonotype sharing between individuals. To increase sequencing depth and limit assay-specific biases, TCR repertoire library preparation and sequencing were carried out by different laboratories using diverse techniques. Each donor's leukapheresis produced roughly between roughly 0.85 and 9.5 billion PBMCs. Study-wide findings and limitations: Rarefaction of sorted-subset datasets indicated incomplete sequencing despite the large sequencing depth. Compared with non-shared clonotypes, the clonotypes found in all four sorted-subset donors had higher generation probabilities. Pairwise subsampling led to the expectation that sequencing depth would affect the degree of clonotype sharing among donors. The genetic and exposure-history diversity represented was limited by the small number of donors. When a handful of donors were compared, the shared fraction of clonotypes was around 5.1% for naive CD4, approximately 3.5% for naive CD8, about 2.5% for memory CD4, and roughly 0.4% for memory CD8. Naive subsets generally had larger estimated clonotype richness than memory subsets. Sampling was restricted to blood, and TCR repertoires in tissues likely differ from the TCR repertoires found in blood.

A word on this clone: The target of this receptor is not known. Qualities for individual bases were not recorded, and no much larger clone is one base off.

Using the deep immunoSEQ assay, TCR CDR3 regions were amplified from genomic DNA by multiplex PCR. Extracted genomic DNA from each cell subset was distributed evenly across all wells of several immunoSEQ 96-well plates, and each plate was treated as a replicate. For sorted subsets, around 0.2 ug of genomic DNA, equivalent to 25,000 to 30,000 T cell genomes, went into each replicate PCR. Purified libraries were measured with a Qubit 3.0 fluorometer, size-checked on a Bioanalyzer 2100, and measured again with the KAPA Library Quantification kit. Every immunoSEQ 96-well plate was sequenced on a separate single-read 150-cycle Illumina NextSeq 550 flow cell. The paper's data handling went like this. Because only junctional sequences without quality scores were contained in the immunoSEQ output, filtering matching that applied to full-length reads could not be performed. Sequences were annotated with PyIR, a Python wrapper for IgBLAST v1.9, and V/J genes and CDR3 were assigned using IMGT germline references. Reads with weak V/J assignments (E-value above 1e-6), missing CDR3, stop codons, out-of-frame junctions, or ambiguous translated residues were removed. V3J clonotypes were defined by identical inferred V gene, J gene, and CDR3 amino acid sequence. The percentage overlap between two repertoires was calculated by dividing the number of shared unique clonotypes by the size of the smaller repertoire. RTK rarefaction, the Chao1 estimator, and Recon v2.1 estimates of unobserved clonotypes were used to assess repertoire richness. OLGA was used to compute generation probabilities for all TCRbeta clonotypes that the gDNA method yielded from a handful of donors. This is the immuneACCESS table as TCRdb keeps it, with only in-frame sequences that have V and J called. A part of the clones is gone; compared with another copy, unresolved V genes explain less than half, and the rest is unexplained. The V and J calls and clone size come from that table; D and trimming were worked out from the DNA. The sample has some 500,000 clones on record, approximately 95% of them singletons. Nearly 0.065% of the sample lies in the top ten.

The donors were healthy, HIV-negative adults who had no recently reported acute infections or vaccinations. All donors were Caucasian adults living in Nashville, Tennessee, USA. Magnetic negative selection was used to enrich CD4+ T cells, after which naive cells were positively selected on CD45RA and the negative fraction became the memory subset. Blood was obtained by leukapheresis, after which PBMCs were separated by Ficoll-Histopaque density gradient centrifugation and cryopreserved in liquid nitrogen vapor phase. Analytical flow cytometry was used to check the purity and quantity of each magnetically sorted T cell population. Genomic DNA was isolated from each sorted fraction and quantified by UV absorbance on a Nanodrop 2000c. The CDR3 has 17 amino acids, counting the end cysteine and phenylalanine. CDR3 DNA is the only sequence kept; it has 51 bases, read in frame from the first base. The junction shows trimming of 1 base on V and 5 bases on J, plus 18 bases between the germline ends. CDR1 SGHRS and CDR2 YFSETQ were looked up in the germline V gene.

The sequence joins TRBV5-1 to TRBJ1-4, with TRBD1 perhaps the D gene, on 5 matching bases. Sequences were obtained from naive CD4+ T cells sorted from blood. Reading the label with the study, this specimen's cell subset or site is: CD45RA+ positively selected. This TCR was sampled from a woman under 40 in good health. CDR3 protein: CASSLNGPEGRNEKLFF. The sequenced DNA is TGCGCCAGCAGCTTGAATGGTCCTGAGGGGAGAAATGAAAAACTGTTTTTT.